Listed below are T cell receptor beta chains from one sample, sequenced in a study of T cell responses to AZD1222 COVID-19 vaccine. Sequenced by immunoSEQ multiplex PCR; TCRdb stores in-frame clones only, minus some. The data contain tens of thousands of clones, 80% of them singletons. Sample: peripheral blood, taken 28 days after the second AZD1222 dose. Source of these receptors: an adult who received the AZD1222 COVID-19 vaccine. CDR3s include the opening cysteine and the closing phenylalanine or tryptophan. The D gene is left open where the match is weak. Size is stated for part of the rows, as once, few or many counts, or as a class when the clone is expanded.

DNA	CDR3	D	J	size	V
TGTGCCACCACCCCCGGCCGCGGGAGCGGTGAGCAGTTCTTC	CATTPGRGSGEQFF	TRBD2	TRBJ2-1	.	TRBV15
TGTGCCAGCAGTCTCTCGACTTCGTGGGAGCAGTTCTTC	CASSLSTSWEQFF	.	TRBJ2-1	.	TRBV12-3/TRBV12-4
TGTGCCAGTAGTCGGACCGGGACAGGGGACGAAGAGCAGTACTTC	CASSRTGTGDEEQYF	TRBD1	TRBJ2-7	once	TRBV19
TGTGCCAGCAGTGAAGGTGGTCAGCTAGCTTTCTTT	CASSEGGQLAFF	.	TRBJ1-1	few	TRBV2
TGTGCCAGCAGCGGGGACAGTTACCAAGAGACCCAGTACTTC	CASSGDSYQETQYF	TRBD1	TRBJ2-5	.	TRBV5-5
TGTGCCAGAAGCCCACAAAGGGGGCGTGGGGCCAACGTCCTGACTTTC	CARSPQRGRGANVLTF	TRBD1	TRBJ2-6	.	TRBV5-3
TGTGCCAGTAGTATCCGACTAGCGGGGGGGCAGGAGACCCAGTACTTC	CASSIRLAGGQETQYF	TRBD2	TRBJ2-5	.	TRBV19
TGTGCCAGCTCACCGGGCAGGGGGGGCCAGAACACTGAAGCTTTCTTT	CASSPGRGGQNTEAFF	TRBD1	TRBJ1-1	.	TRBV18
TGTGCCAGCAGTCCGGGACTAGCGGGAGTTAATGAGCAGTTCTTC	CASSPGLAGVNEQFF	TRBD2	TRBJ2-1	.	TRBV6-5
TGTGCCAGCAGCCACCGGGACAGGGTAGACTATGGCTACACCTTC	CASSHRDRVDYGYTF	TRBD1	TRBJ1-2	.	TRBV28
TGTGCCAGCAGCCAAACAGGGGGCTCTGGAAACACCATATATTTT	CASSQTGGSGNTIYF	TRBD1	TRBJ1-3	.	TRBV14
TGTGCCAGCAGCCAAGGGACAGGGGGAACTGAAGCTTTCTTT	CASSQGTGGTEAFF	TRBD1	TRBJ1-1	.	TRBV3-1/TRBV3-2
TGTGCCAGCAGTTATCAAGGGGAAAAACTGTTTTTT	CASSYQGEKLFF	.	TRBJ1-4	.	TRBV28
TGCAGCGTGACGGTAGGGGGGGCTGGAAACACCATATATTTT	CSVTVGGAGNTIYF	.	TRBJ1-3	.	TRBV29-1
TGTGCCAGCAGCTTGCGGACAGGGAGGGGCGGGGAGCTGTTTTTT	CASSLRTGRGGELFF	.	TRBJ2-2	.	TRBV5-4
TGCGCCAGCAGCTGGGGGACATCCGACTATGGCTACACCTTC	CASSWGTSDYGYTF	.	TRBJ1-2	.	TRBV5-1
TGTGCCAGCAGCGCAAGACAGGGAGTTAGCAATCAGCCCCAGCATTTT	CASSARQGVSNQPQHF	TRBD1	TRBJ1-5	.	TRBV2